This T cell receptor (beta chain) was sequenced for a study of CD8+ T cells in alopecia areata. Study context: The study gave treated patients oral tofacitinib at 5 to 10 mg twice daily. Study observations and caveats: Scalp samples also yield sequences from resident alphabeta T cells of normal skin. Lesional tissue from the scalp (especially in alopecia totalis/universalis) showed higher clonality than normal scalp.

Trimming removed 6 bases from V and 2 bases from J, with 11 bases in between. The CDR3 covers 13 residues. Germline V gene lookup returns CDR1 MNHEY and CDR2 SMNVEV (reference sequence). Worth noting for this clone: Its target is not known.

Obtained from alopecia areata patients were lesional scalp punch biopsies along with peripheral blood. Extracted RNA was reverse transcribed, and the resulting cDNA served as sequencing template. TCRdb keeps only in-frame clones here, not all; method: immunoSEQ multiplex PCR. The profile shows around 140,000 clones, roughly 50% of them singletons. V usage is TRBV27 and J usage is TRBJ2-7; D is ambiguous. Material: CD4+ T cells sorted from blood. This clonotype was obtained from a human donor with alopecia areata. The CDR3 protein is CASSLGTAYEQYF. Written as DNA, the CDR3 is TGTGCCAGCAGCTTGGGCACGGCCTACGAGCAGTACTTC.